Below, one T cell receptor beta chain is given with its context. Its antigen is undetermined. This entry is derived from a study of T cell repertoires in cytomegalovirus infection. For the study at large: Signatures in public TCR beta sequences pointed to both CMV infection and matching HLA type.

Overall study results and limits: Based on cumulative public TCR beta family frequency, carriers of CMV plus the relevant HLA were identified. HLA-C-restricted, CMV-specific TCR beta clonotypes were dominant ex vivo.

One entry per CDR3 protein results from TCRdb running MiXCR on the reads. The sample comprises 100,000 or so distinct CDR3 sequences, more than 15% of which are singletons, and 8% rests with the top ten. Germline-derived CDR1 and CDR2 are SGHAT and FQNNGV. Trimming cost V 4 bases and J 4 bases; bases outside gene matches: 6. This CDR3 contains 16 residues. The V gene is TRBV11-2, the J gene TRBJ2-1; TRBD2 agrees at 11 bases. The sequence was collected from a human donor in good health (CMV status not recorded). Some clones in this sample may be carry-over from other donors' samples. Sequenced material: PBMCs. The CDR3 DNA reads TGTGCCAGCAGCTCCCGACTAGCGGGGCGATACAATGAGCAGTTCTTC. Its translation: CASSSRLAGRYNEQFF.